This TCR beta chain originates from a study of technical replicates of blood from several donors. Assay used: immunoSEQ multiplex PCR; TCRdb lists only in-frame clones, some missing. Counted here are some 60,000 clones, 91% occurring once; the ten biggest clones make up approximately 3.6%. The CDR3 runs 13 residues. Germline V gene lookup returns CDR1 SEHNR and CDR2 FQNEAQ (reference sequence). V lost 5 bases and J lost 2, with 10 bases in between. Sequenced material: PBMCs. The receptor comes from a human donor in good health. Some clones in this sample may be carry-over from other donors' samples. This sequence joins TRBV7-9 and TRBJ2-7, with D unclear. Here the CDR3 reads CASSPSRTYEQYF. CDR3 sequence (DNA): TGTGCCAGCAGCCCGAGCAGGACCTACGAGCAGTACTTC.